Here is one T cell receptor beta chain with its context. What it binds is not known. Germline loops: CDR1 ENHRY, CDR2 SYGVKD. The CDR3 spans 12 residues. The V and J ends lost 3 bases and 4 bases respectively, with 6 bases between them. The data derive from a study of early T cells in non-severe SARS-CoV-2 infection. TCRdb fed the 5' RACE reads into MiXCR, producing one record per CDR3 protein. The profile shows around 98,000 distinct CDR3 sequences, 11% of them singletons. Findings of the study overall: Using VDJdb, the matching emphasized anti-spike CD8 responses while missing private and CD4 specificities.

The sequence was collected from an adult who was a healthcare worker with PCR-confirmed SARS-CoV-2 infection or an uninfected control (not recorded which). This rearrangement joins TRBV10-3 to TRBJ2-5, with D perhaps given as TRBD1 or TRBD2 (5 bases each). What was sequenced was whole blood. The CDR3, as DNA: TGTGCCATCAGTGATGGGGGAGAGACCCAGTACTTC. Translated: CAISDGGETQYF.